This TCR beta chain was retrieved from a study of blood T cell repertoires in COVID-19. At the level of the study: The United States, Italy and Spain provided the acute and convalescent COVID-19 samples.

Assay: immunoSEQ multiplex PCR; the TCRdb copy retains only in-frame clones and omits some. The sample has about 50,000 clones, roughly 86% seen once. The CDR3 contains 15 residues. The junction had 13 bases not matched to a gene; V was cut back by 6 bases and J by 6 bases. Germline assignment: CDR1 ENHRY and CDR2 SYGVKD. The rearrangement uses TRBV10-3 and TRBJ1-1, with 7 positions matching TRBD1. This TCR derives from a woman aged 55-70 years with acute or convalescent COVID-19. Sample: peripheral blood. CDR3 protein: CAIRQELTGASEAFF. Written as DNA, the CDR3 is TGTGCCATCAGGCAAGAGCTAACAGGGGCATCTGAAGCTTTCTTT.